This TCR beta chain came from a study of CD8 T cells in Susac syndrome. CDR1 is SQVTM, CDR2 ANQGSEA, per germline. There are 13 residues in the CDR3. V shed 4 bases, J shed 4 bases, and the junction held 4 bases outside the gene matches. With random hexamers, reverse transcription was performed on roughly 0.5 to 1 ug of RNA. TCRdb called the immunoSEQ multiplex PCR reads again in MiXCR, with one record for every CDR3 protein. The data hold hundreds of thousands of distinct CDR3 sequences, with 95% observed a single time. TEMRA cells were FACS-enriched and CD8+ and CD4+ T cells negatively isolated. With regard to this clonotype: Its antigen is undetermined.

Study-wide points: The authors acknowledged that the study's TCR sequencing and HLA analysis involved relatively few individuals.

Material for sequencing was CD4+ T cells from PBMCs. This TCR derives from a human donor with multiple sclerosis. V and J are TRBV29-1 and TRBJ1-1, with 9 bases aligning to TRBD1. The CDR3 sequence is CSVAGQGSTEAFF. The CDR3 nucleotides are TGCAGCGTTGCGGGACAGGGATCCACTGAAGCTTTCTTT.